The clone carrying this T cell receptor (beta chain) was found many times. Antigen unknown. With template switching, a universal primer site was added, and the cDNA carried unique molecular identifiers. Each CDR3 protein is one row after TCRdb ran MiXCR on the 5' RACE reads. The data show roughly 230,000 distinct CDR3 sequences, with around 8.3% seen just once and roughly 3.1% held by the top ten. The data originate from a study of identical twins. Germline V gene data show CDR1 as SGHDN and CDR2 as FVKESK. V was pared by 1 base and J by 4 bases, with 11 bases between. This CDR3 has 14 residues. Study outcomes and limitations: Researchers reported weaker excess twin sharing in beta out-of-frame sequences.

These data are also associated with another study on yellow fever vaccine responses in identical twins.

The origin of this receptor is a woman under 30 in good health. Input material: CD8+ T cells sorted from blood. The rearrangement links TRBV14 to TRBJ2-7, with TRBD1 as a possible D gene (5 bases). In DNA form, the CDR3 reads TGTGCCAGCAGCCAAGGGCCAGGGAATTACGAGCAGTACTTC. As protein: CASSQGPGNYEQYF.